Detailed here is one T cell receptor beta chain. Germline CDR1 is MGHRA and CDR2 is YSYEKL. CDR3 size: 13 residues. Trimming left V 7 bases short and J 0 bases short, with 9 bases between. The entry originates in a study of blood T cell repertoires in COVID-19. Measured with immunoSEQ multiplex PCR; TCRdb has only the in-frame clones, and not every one. The sample has about 180,000 clones, roughly 90% seen once. The V gene is TRBV4-1, the J gene TRBJ1-1; D remains unclear. The sequenced sample consisted of peripheral blood. The TCR was taken from a woman in her forties or fifties with acute or convalescent COVID-19. The CDR3 DNA reads as TGCGCCAGCACTAAGCTACTGAACACTGAAGCTTTCTTT. Amino acid sequence: CASTKLLNTEAFF.